The 24 T cell receptor beta chains presented below share a single source sample, sequenced in a study of T cell responses to AZD1222 COVID-19 vaccine. Sequencing used immunoSEQ multiplex PCR; TCRdb keeps in-frame clones, though not all of them. The profile covers roughly 120,000 clones, with just over 85% appearing a single time and around a tenth taken by the ten largest. The sample in question was peripheral blood, obtained on day 0 of AZD1222 vaccination. Every receptor here comes from an adult in good health.

This clone was counted between two and nine times. The chain employs TRBV7-9 and TRBJ2-7, with 10 bases matching TRBD1. The CDR3 totals 14 residues. V lost 6 bases to trimming and J lost 4 bases; unmatched junction nucleotides: 6. CDR1 SEHNR and CDR2 FQNEAQ come from the germline V gene (reference sequence). This CDR3 is CASSYGTGDYEQYF. In DNA form, the CDR3 reads TGTGCCAGCAGTTACGGGACAGGGGATTACGAGCAGTACTTC. Full variable domain (missing parts from reference TRBV7-9 and TRBJ2-7): DTGVSQNPRHKITKRGQNVTFRCDPISEHNRLYWYRQTLGQGPEFLTYFQNEAQLEKSRLLSDRFSAERPKGSFSTLEIQRTEQGDSAMYLCASSYGTGDYEQYFGPGTRLTVT.

There are many counts of this clone. The DNA of the CDR3 is TGTGCCAGCAGTGTTGTCGGGGTAGCGGGAGGGCCCCACGAGCAGTACTTC. Its protein product is CASSVVGVAGGPHEQYF. The chain links TRBV2 to TRBJ2-7; TRBD2 aligns across 11 bases. The CDR3 is 17 amino acids. Germline V CDR1 and CDR2: SNHLY, FYNNEI. Trimming took 4 bases from V and 5 from J; bases not matched to a gene: 13.

This clone was detected a few times. The chain carries TRBV9 and TRBJ2-7; possibly TRBD1 for D (5 bases). Germline CDR1 and CDR2: SGDLS and YYNGEE. This CDR3 has 14 amino acids. V shed 4 bases and J shed 2 bases, with 13 bases lying between them. CDR3 in DNA: TGTGCCAGCAGCTCACAGGTTGGGCCCTACGAGCAGTACTTC. Encoded protein: CASSSQVGPYEQYF.

The chain recombines TRBV7-6 with TRBJ1-1, with D possibly being TRBD1 (6 bases). Germline assignment: CDR1 SGHVS and CDR2 FNYEAQ. CDR3 length equals 18 residues. The V gene lost 2 bases and the J gene lost 4 bases, with 23 bases spanning the gap. CDR3 amino acids: CASSLRGQGPVGGTEAFF. Here the CDR3 DNA reads TGTGCCAGCAGCTTAAGGGGTCAGGGGCCGGTCGGGGGCACTGAAGCTTTCTTT.

The V gene is TRBV28, the J gene TRBJ2-5; D possibly corresponds to TRBD1 (6 bases). Per the germline V gene, CDR1 is MDHEN and CDR2 is SYDVKM. This CDR3 has 16 amino acids. Trimming took 2 bases from V and 2 from J, leaving 15 bases between them. CDR3 in DNA: TGTGCCAGCAGTTTAGGGGGCGAGGGATGGCAAGAGACCCAGTACTTC. Translating gives CASSLGGEGWQETQYF.

This clone appeared a few times. The chain uses TRBV28 and TRBJ2-7, with 7 bases aligning to TRBD1. Trimming cost V 6 bases and J 4 bases; bases outside gene matches: 15. Germline CDR1 MDHEN, CDR2 SYDVKM. The CDR3 has 16 amino acids. CDR3 in amino acids: CASRGTEATLGYEQYF. CDR3 nucleotide sequence: TGTGCCAGCAGAGGGACAGAAGCTACCCTCGGGTACGAGCAGTACTTC.

The J gene is TRBJ2-5, the V gene TRBV15; D possibly matches TRBD1 or TRBD2 (7 bases each). CDR3 length: 15 amino acids. Germline V gives CDR1 LNHNV, CDR2 YYDKDF (reference sequence). V gave up 5 bases and J gave up 5 bases, with 18 bases separating them. Here the CDR3 reads CATSPGQGGPETQYF. The CDR3 nucleotides are TGTGCCACCAGCCCCGGTCAGGGGGGGCCGGAGACCCAGTACTTC.

This chain joins TRBV29-1 and TRBJ2-2; TRBD2 agrees at 10 bases. V shed 7 bases and J 0 bases; nucleotides not matched to a gene: 2. Germline CDR1 and CDR2: SQVTM and ANQGSEA. This CDR3 has 14 residues. The CDR3, as DNA: TGCAGCGCTAGCGGGGGCACGAACACCGGGGAGCTGTTTTTT. Translation gives CSASGGTNTGELFF.

This clone was found a few times. V is TRBV5-1 and J is TRBJ1-1; D possibly corresponds to TRBD1 (5 bases). The CDR3 is 14 amino acids. The germline CDR1 and CDR2 sequences are SGHRS and YFSETQ. Trimming removed 5 bases at V and 5 bases at J, with 16 bases between. The CDR3 DNA is TGCGCCAGCAGTGGACGGAATGAGGGGACTGAAGCTTTCTTT. Residues: CASSGRNEGTEAFF.

The chain combines TRBV7-3 with TRBJ2-1, with 7 bases matching TRBD2. The trim removed 2 bases at V and 3 bases at J, leaving 10 bases unmatched. Germline values: CDR1 SGHTA, CDR2 FQGTGA. This CDR3 contains 17 residues. CDR3 sequence: CASSLLSKRGLYNEQFF. The CDR3 nucleotides read TGTGCCAGCAGCTTATTGTCGAAGCGGGGACTCTACAATGAGCAGTTCTTC. The full variable domain, rest sourced from reference TRBV7-3 and TRBJ2-1, is GAGVSQTPSNKVTEKGKYVELRCDPISGHTALYWYRQSLGQGPEFLIYFQGTGAADDSGLPNDRFFAVRPEGSVSTLKIQRTERGDSAVYLCASSLLSKRGLYNEQFFGPGTRLTVL.

This clone has a single count. The chain has TRBV19 and TRBJ1-1, with 8 bases that match TRBD1. V shed 10 bases and J 2 bases; nucleotides not matched to a gene: 18. The CDR3 is 17 residues long. The germline gives CDR1 LNHDA, CDR2 SQIVND (reference sequence). CDR3 in amino acids: CANTTRGPKGGNTEAFF. The CDR3 nucleotides read TGTGCCAATACAACCAGGGGGCCGAAAGGAGGAAACACTGAAGCTTTCTTT.

In this sample, this clone turned up once. This chain links TRBV30 with TRBJ1-5, with a tentative D call TRBD1 (6 bases). CDR3 size: 13 residues. Per the germline V gene, CDR1 is GTSNPN and CDR2 is SVGIG (reference sequence). Trimming removed 4 bases at V and 3 bases at J, with 10 bases between. This CDR3 reads CAWTGGPNQPQHF. The CDR3, as DNA: TGTGCCTGGACCGGGGGCCCCAATCAGCCCCAGCATTTT.

The chain couples TRBV5-1 to TRBJ2-1, with D hard to call. Germline V gene sequence: CDR1 SGHRS, CDR2 YFSETQ. This CDR3 has 14 amino acids. V dropped 0 bases and J dropped 7 bases, with 11 bases sitting between them. CDR3 coding DNA: TGCGCCAGCAGCTTGGCCGGCCAGCTTAATGAGCAGTTCTTC. Translating it yields CASSLAGQLNEQFF.

J is TRBJ2-1 and V is TRBV11-1; D possibly uses TRBD1 or TRBD2 (5 bases each). The V end lost 3 bases, the J end lost 4 bases, and 13 bases lay between the germline ends. CDR1 and CDR2 (germline): SGHAT, FQDESV (reference sequence). The CDR3 totals 15 residues. The DNA of the CDR3 is TGTGCCAGCAGCTTTACCGGGACCAGATACAATGAGCAGTTCTTC. Translating gives CASSFTGTRYNEQFF.

This chain uses TRBV19 with TRBJ2-1; 9 bases line up with TRBD2. CDR1 and CDR2 (germline): LNHDA, SQIVND (reference sequence). V lost 7 bases to trimming and J lost 0 bases; unmatched junction nucleotides: 7. This CDR3 spans 16 amino acids. The DNA for the CDR3 is TGTGCCAGTAAAATAGCGGGGGCACCCTCCTACAATGAGCAGTTCTTC. Translation: CASKIAGAPSYNEQFF.

The rearrangement joins TRBV19 to TRBJ2-1; TRBD2 matches at 10 bases. Losses at the gene ends were 3 bases for V and 7 bases for J; bases not matched to a gene: 6. The CDR3 is 15 residues long. The germline CDR1 and CDR2 sequences are LNHDA and SQIVND (reference sequence). CDR3 DNA: TGTGCCAGTAGTATTCGAGCGGGGGGGCGGAATGAGCAGTTCTTC. Translation gives CASSIRAGGRNEQFF.

This chain connects TRBV12-5 to TRBJ2-1; TRBD1 matches at 8 bases. CDR3 size: 14 residues. In germline, CDR1 is LGHNT, CDR2 FRNRAP. Germline trimming cut 6 bases from V and 4 bases from J; bases unmatched to any gene: 5. In DNA form, the CDR3 reads TGTGCTAGTGGCCCGGGACAGGCATACAATGAGCAGTTCTTC. Translated, it gives CASGPGQAYNEQFF.

This chain joins TRBV12-5 and TRBJ2-1, with D perhaps assigned TRBD1 or TRBD2 (5 bases each). The V end lost 2 bases, the J end lost 4 bases, and 18 bases lay between the germline ends. The CDR3 is 17 residues long. Germline-derived CDR1 and CDR2 are LGHNT and FRNRAP. CDR3 sequence reads: CASGLRARDRSYNEQFF. The CDR3 DNA is TGTGCTAGTGGTTTGAGGGCCCGGGACCGGTCGTACAATGAGCAGTTCTTC. Using reference TRBV12-5 and TRBJ2-1 for the parts outside the CDR3, the full variable domain is DARVTQTPRHKVTEMGQEVTMRCQPILGHNTVFWYRQTMMQGLELLAYFRNRAPLDDSGMPKDRFSAEMPDATLATLKIQPSEPRDSAVYFCASGLRARDRSYNEQFFGPGTRLTVL.

This chain joins TRBV9 and TRBJ2-5; possibly TRBD2 for D (5 bases). CDR1 and CDR2 from the germline V gene are SGDLS and YYNGEE. Trimming pared 0 bases from V and 5 bases from J, leaving 17 bases between. The CDR3 is made up of 16 amino acids. The CDR3 DNA reads TGTGCCAGCAGCGTAGAGGATTCTAGCCTCCCGGAGACCCAGTACTTC. Protein product: CASSVEDSSLPETQYF.

V and J are TRBV30 and TRBJ2-1; 12 nucleotides match TRBD2. Germline trimming cut 0 bases from V and 2 bases from J; bases unmatched to any gene: 5. This CDR3 is 17 amino acids long. The germline gives CDR1 GTSNPN, CDR2 SVGIG (reference sequence). CDR3 protein: CAWSVPPSGGAYNEQFF. The CDR3 coding sequence is TGTGCCTGGAGTGTACCCCCTAGCGGGGGGGCCTACAATGAGCAGTTCTTC.

This clone was observed a single time. The CDR3 loop reads CSVGTGRNSYEQYF. CDR3 nucleotides: TGCAGCGTTGGGACTGGACGGAACTCCTACGAGCAGTACTTC. The genes are TRBV29-1 and TRBJ2-7, with a tentative D call TRBD2 (5 bases). CDR3 length: 14 residues. V was cut by 4 bases and J by 0 bases, with 13 bases left in between. Germline V gene data show CDR1 as SQVTM and CDR2 as ANQGSEA.

The chain recombines TRBV9 with TRBJ2-2; D is possibly TRBD1 (5 bases). Germline V CDR1 and CDR2: SGDLS, YYNGEE. The CDR3 is 16 residues long. V gave up 0 bases and J gave up 0 bases, with 9 bases separating them. CDR3 region: CASSVVDNPNTGELFF. The CDR3 DNA follows: TGTGCCAGCAGCGTAGTGGACAATCCGAACACCGGGGAGCTGTTTTTT.

V gene TRBV19 combines with J gene TRBJ2-5, with 11 bases matching TRBD1. Germline CDR1 LNHDA, CDR2 SQIVND (reference sequence). This CDR3 is built from 13 residues. With V trimmed by 9 bases and J by 5 bases, 5 bases remained unmatched. This chain's CDR3 is CASRDRGRETQYF. For the CDR3, the DNA is TGTGCCAGCCGGGACAGGGGGAGGGAGACCCAGTACTTC.

The gene calls are TRBV6-5 and TRBJ1-1, with no clear D. This CDR3 is 14 amino acids long. Germline V CDR1 and CDR2: MNHEY, SVGAGI. The ends were cut back, 2 bases at V and 1 base at J, with 8 bases in the middle. The CDR3 sequence is CASSYRSRNTEAFF. CDR3 DNA: TGTGCCAGCAGTTACAGGAGTAGGAACACTGAAGCTTTCTTT.